The 27 T cell receptor beta chains presented below share a single source sample, sequenced in a study of blood T cell repertoires in COVID-19. Sequencing was performed with immunoSEQ multiplex PCR; in TCRdb, only in-frame clones are kept and a portion is missing. The sample holds roughly 190,000 clones; roughly three quarters are singletons and the top ten take 17%. Sequencing was done on a sample of PBMCs or T cells enriched from blood (not recorded which). The source is a woman between 45 and 60 years old with acute COVID-19.

CDR3 amino acids: CASSQGAGIYGYTF. CDR3 sequence (DNA): TGTGCCAGCAGTCAGGGGGCCGGTATATATGGCTACACCTTC. The V and J genes are TRBV27 and TRBJ1-2, with 8 bases fitting TRBD1. The V gene end was trimmed by 5 bases and the J gene end by 5 bases; junction bases not matched to a gene: 7. Germline lookup yields CDR1 MNHEY and CDR2 SMNVEV (reference sequence). This CDR3 is built from 14 residues.

This clone came up once. The chain employs TRBV7-8 and TRBJ1-4; unclear D gene. CDR1 SGHVS and CDR2 FQNEAQ come from the germline V gene. V was clipped by 5 bases and J by 2 bases, with 12 bases between them. This CDR3 is 15 amino acids long. The CDR3 nucleotides are TGTGCCAGCAGCGGCAAGAGGTGGACTAATGAAAAACTGTTTTTT. It specifies CASSGKRWTNEKLFF.

The chain employs TRBV7-6 and TRBJ2-1; TRBD2 matches 7 bases. V shed 0 bases, J shed 9 bases, and the junction held 11 bases outside the gene matches. Germline CDR1 is SGHVS and CDR2 is FNYEAQ. The CDR3 loop spans 16 amino acids. The CDR3 coding sequence is TGTGCCAGCAGCTTAGCGGAGCGTTCCTCGGGAGGTGAGCAGTTCTTC. This codes for CASSLAERSSGGEQFF. Combining the CDR3 with reference TRBV7-6 and TRBJ2-1 gives the whole variable domain GAGVSQSPRYKVTKRGQDVALRCDPISGHVSLYWYRQALGQGPEFLTYFNYEAQQDKSGLPNDRFSAERPEGSISTLTIQRTEQRDSAMYRCASSLAERSSGGEQFFGPGTRLTVL.

The CDR3 spells CASRSGQLNTEAFF. In nucleotides, the CDR3 is TGTGCCAGTAGATCGGGACAGCTTAACACTGAAGCTTTCTTT. This chain connects TRBV19 to TRBJ1-1; 7 bases align to TRBD1. This CDR3 has 14 amino acids. With V trimmed by 6 bases and J by 2 bases, 6 bases remained unmatched. In germline, CDR1 is LNHDA, CDR2 SQIVND (reference sequence).

V usage is TRBV19 and J usage is TRBJ1-2; 7 nucleotides agree with TRBD1. With 7 bases clipped from V and 0 bases from J, the junction kept 8 bases outside the gene matches. The CDR3 runs to 15 residues. Per the germline V gene, CDR1 is LNHDA and CDR2 is SQIVND (reference sequence). As DNA, the CDR3 is TGTGCCAGTATTGGGACAGACCCAGCTAACTATGGCTACACCTTC. It is translated as CASIGTDPANYGYTF.

V is TRBV4-3 and J is TRBJ1-1; 12 bases line up with TRBD1. Losses at the gene ends were 4 bases for V and 7 bases for J; bases not matched to a gene: 10. The germline CDR1 and CDR2 sequences are LGHNA and YSLEER. The CDR3 is 16 amino acids. The CDR3 spells CASSPGTGGAGLEAFF. For the CDR3, the DNA is TGCGCCAGCAGCCCCGGGACAGGGGGCGCGGGGCTTGAAGCTTTCTTT.

The chain joins TRBV6-5 to TRBJ1-1; D gene unclear. Trimming took off 8 bases at V and 11 bases at J, with 21 bases between the two ends. The length of the CDR3 is 13 residues. Germline values: CDR1 MNHEY, CDR2 SVGAGI. For the CDR3, the DNA is TGTGCCAGCTTAGAAAGTATGGGCCTAAGGGCTTTCTTT. Its protein is CASLESMGLRAFF.

The V and J genes are TRBV13 and TRBJ2-5; D is ambiguous. Germline values: CDR1 PRHDT, CDR2 FYEKMQ (reference sequence). This CDR3 is built from 15 residues. V lost 1 base and J 1 base, leaving 10 bases between the germline ends. CDR3 DNA: TGTGCCAGCAGCTTAGCGGAGTGGCCCCAAGAGACCCAGTACTTC. It translates to CASSLAEWPQETQYF.

The genes are TRBV11-2 and TRBJ1-3; D possibly corresponds to TRBD1 (6 bases). This CDR3 has 14 amino acids. Germline V gene data show CDR1 as SGHAT and CDR2 as FQNNGV. With 1 base removed from V and 2 bases from J, the gap between germline ends came to 6 bases. The CDR3 here is CASSLGTAGNTIYF. The CDR3 region has the DNA TGTGCCAGCAGCTTAGGGACAGCTGGAAACACCATATATTTT.

The V call is TRBV4-1, the J call TRBJ2-2, with D perhaps matching TRBD2 (6 bases). CDR3 size: 17 residues. V was pared by 4 bases and J by 1 base, with 16 bases between. Germline CDR1 is MGHRA and CDR2 is YSYEKL. The CDR3 is CASSPPGGTLNTGELFF. The CDR3 DNA sequence: TGCGCCAGCAGCCCCCCCGGCGGGACTCTGAACACCGGGGAGCTGTTTTTT.

This chain uses TRBV2 with TRBJ1-5; TRBD1 agrees at 7 bases. The germline V gene encodes CDR1 SNHLY and CDR2 FYNNEI. J lost 5 bases, V lost 6 bases, and 4 bases had no gene match. CDR3 length equals 13 residues. The CDR3 spells CASRGTVHQPQHF. The CDR3 nucleotides are TGTGCCAGCAGGGGGACAGTCCATCAGCCCCAGCATTTT.

V usage is TRBV30 and J usage is TRBJ2-5; 7 bases fit TRBD1. V shed 8 bases and J 6 bases; nucleotides not matched to a gene: 15. The CDR3 runs 14 residues. The germline V gene encodes CDR1 GTSNPN and CDR2 SVGIG (reference sequence). CDR3 loop: CARGETGSRKTQYF. For the CDR3, the DNA is TGTGCCCGTGGGGAGACAGGGAGCCGCAAGACCCAGTACTTC.

V usage is TRBV29-1 and J usage is TRBJ2-3, with 11 bases that match TRBD2. Germline CDR1 and CDR2: SQVTM and ANQGSEA. The CDR3 consists of 15 residues. J gave up 0 bases and V 6 bases, and 5 bases lay outside the gene matches. The CDR3 spells CSVTSGVHSTDTQYF. The CDR3 DNA reads TGCAGCGTGACTAGCGGGGTACATAGCACAGATACGCAGTATTTT.

The V and J genes are TRBV19 and TRBJ1-2; 7 nucleotides match TRBD1. Germline values: CDR1 LNHDA, CDR2 SQIVND (reference sequence). The CDR3 has 13 residues. The ends lost 10 bases at V and 4 bases at J; junction bases unmatched: 9. DNA for the CDR3: TGTGCCATCTCCCCAGGGACAGCCTATGGCTACACCTTC. Translated: CAISPGTAYGYTF.

This clone was counted between two and nine times. This chain connects TRBV29-1 to TRBJ1-1; TRBD1 might be the D (6 bases). Per germline, CDR1 SQVTM and CDR2 ANQGSEA. With 7 bases removed from V and 1 base from J, the gap between germline ends came to 7 bases. The CDR3 sequence is 11 residues long. The CDR3 spells CSAGENTEAFF. CDR3 sequence (DNA): TGCAGCGCAGGGGAGAACACTGAAGCTTTCTTT.

The chain is built from TRBV5-1 and TRBJ1-2; unclear D gene. The CDR3 is 13 amino acids. Trimming stripped 1 base from V and 5 bases from J, with 9 bases between. The germline CDR1 and CDR2 sequences are SGHRS and YFSETQ. The CDR3 here is CASSLTFTYGYTF. The CDR3 DNA sequence: TGCGCCAGCAGCTTGACGTTCACTTATGGCTACACCTTC.

This chain links TRBV5-5 with TRBJ2-3; 9 positions match TRBD2. In germline, CDR1 is SGHKS, CDR2 YYEKEE (reference sequence). The CDR3 is made up of 16 amino acids. The trim removed 4 bases at V and 2 bases at J, leaving 8 bases unmatched. In DNA, the CDR3 is TGTGCCAGCAGCGACGGGACTAGCCGATCCACAGATACGCAGTATTTT. This codes for CASSDGTSRSTDTQYF.

The gene calls are TRBV5-3 and TRBJ1-4, with D possibly matching TRBD1 (5 bases). TRBV5-3 is sorted into the ORF group, with uncertain function. The CDR3 has 18 amino acids. V lost 0 bases and J lost 8, with 23 bases in between. The DNA for the CDR3 is TGTGCCAGAAGCTTGGTACGACTTGGGGCTTCCCCCGACGAAAAACTGTTTTTT. Translated: CARSLVRLGASPDEKLFF.

Remarks on this clone: In the same sample, other DNA sequences code for this CDR3. V and J are TRBV5-4 and TRBJ1-2, with D possibly TRBD1 on 6 matching bases. Germline V gene lookup returns CDR1 SGHNT and CDR2 YYREEE (reference sequence). V lost 0 bases to trimming and J lost 0 bases, with 6 bases between them. CDR3 size: 14 residues. DNA of the CDR3: TGTGCCAGCAGCTTGGACAGGGCTAACTATGGCTACACCTTC. Amino acid sequence: CASSLDRANYGYTF.

The CDR3 DNA reads TGTGCCAGTTTTTCCCCGGGACAGGGGAACTATGGCTACACCTTC. Its protein is CASFSPGQGNYGYTF. The gene calls are TRBV28 and TRBJ1-2; TRBD1 matches 10 bases. In germline, CDR1 is MDHEN, CDR2 SYDVKM. The CDR3 sequence is 15 residues long. J gave up 2 bases and V 9 bases, and 9 bases lay outside the gene matches.

A few counts support this clone. The chain recombines TRBV12-3 or TRBV12-4 with TRBJ1-6; D gene unclear. The V end lost 2 bases, the J end lost 8 bases, and 7 bases lay between the germline ends. This CDR3 has 13 amino acids. DNA for the CDR3: TGTGCCAGCAGTTTATCGGGGTATTCACCCCTCCACTTT. Its protein product is CASSLSGYSPLHF.

This chain joins TRBV5-8 and TRBJ2-3, with 9 nucleotides matching TRBD1. Per the germline V gene, CDR1 is SGHTS and CDR2 is YDEGEE. After removal of 5 bases from V and 8 bases from J, the junction contained 9 bases not matched to a gene. This CDR3 contains 14 residues. CDR3: CASSNRGQLVTQYF. The CDR3 DNA reads TGTGCCAGCAGTAACAGGGGGCAATTGGTTACGCAGTATTTT.

The V and J genes are TRBV19 and TRBJ1-1, with 7 bases identical to TRBD1. Germline assignment: CDR1 LNHDA and CDR2 SQIVND (reference sequence). V shed 3 bases and J 1 base; nucleotides not matched to a gene: 11. The CDR3 totals 17 residues. The CDR3 protein is CASSIVPGQKGNTEAFF. In DNA form, the CDR3 reads TGTGCCAGTAGTATTGTCCCGGGACAGAAAGGGAACACTGAAGCTTTCTTT.

This chain joins TRBV5-1 and TRBJ2-1; TRBD2 aligns across 8 bases. Germline trimming cut 1 base from V and 7 bases from J; bases unmatched to any gene: 10. Germline V gene sequence: CDR1 SGHRS, CDR2 YFSETQ. The length of the CDR3 is 16 residues. The CDR3, as DNA: TGCGCCAGCAGCTTGTGGCGAACGGGGGGGCTAAATGAGCAGTTCTTC. This sequence encodes CASSLWRTGGLNEQFF.

The chain combines TRBV7-8 with TRBJ2-2; 8 bases fit TRBD1. The germline V gene has CDR1 SGHVS and CDR2 FQNEAQ. This CDR3 has 15 amino acids. The V segment lost 5 bases and the J segment 3 bases; nucleotides outside the gene matches: 5. CDR3 DNA sequence: TGTGCCAGCAGCCCAGACAGGGGAGACACCGGGGAGCTGTTTTTT. It specifies CASSPDRGDTGELFF.

This chain connects TRBV7-8 to TRBJ2-3; 7 nucleotides agree with TRBD2. Trimming at V came to 3 bases and at J to 4 bases, leaving 7 bases not matched to a gene. The germline gives CDR1 SGHVS, CDR2 FQNEAQ. CDR3 length equals 15 residues. CDR3 coding DNA: TGTGCCAGCAGCTTTAATGTAGCGGGTCCAGATACGCAGTATTTT. This translates into CASSFNVAGPDTQYF. Variable domain in full (rest from reference TRBV7-8 and TRBJ2-3): GAGVSQSPRYKVAKRGQDVALRCDPISGHVSLFWYQQALGQGPEFLTYFQNEAQLDKSGLPSDRFFAERPEGSVSTLKIQRTQQEDSAVYLCASSFNVAGPDTQYFGPGTRLTVL.

V is TRBV23-1 and J is TRBJ1-2, with 7 bases aligning to TRBD1. TRBV23-1 falls under the ORF class, with uncertain function. CDR3 length equals 16 residues. The J segment lost 8 bases and the V segment lost 2 bases, leaving 14 bases of the junction unmatched. The CDR3 spells CASSQPGGTEARGYTF. The CDR3 nucleotides read TGCGCCAGCAGTCAACCGGGGGGGACAGAGGCCCGCGGCTACACCTTC.